A single sample is the source of the 8 T cell receptor beta chains below, sequenced in a study of blood T cell repertoires in COVID-19 (TCRdb year 2020). Library preparation was by the immunoSEQ multiplex PCR assay. TCRdb limited this immuneACCESS table to in-frame rearrangements with V and J called. A share of clones is missing; checked studies link under half to unresolved V genes, and the rest is unexplained. For this sample there are a few hundred thousand clones; approximately 91% appear just once. 0.94% of the sample comes from the top ten. The sample consisted of peripheral blood. Source of these receptors: a woman between 40 and 55 years old who had recovered from COVID-19.

As concerns this clone: The same CDR3 arises from other DNA sequences in this sample as well. The chain recombines TRBV7-2 with TRBJ1-5; 9 bases are shared with TRBD1. Trimming at V came to 3 bases and at J to 4 bases, leaving 1 base not matched to a gene. The CDR3 is made up of 14 amino acids. Germline values: CDR1 SGHTA, CDR2 FQGNSA. In nucleotides, the CDR3 is TGTGCCAGCAGCTTTGGGACAGGGAATCAGCCCCAGCATTTT. Translating gives CASSFGTGNQPQHF.

This chain connects TRBV6-1 to TRBJ2-7, with 9 bases aligning to TRBD2. The germline gives CDR1 MNHNS, CDR2 SASEGT. CDR3 length: 15 amino acids. Trimming at V came to 0 bases and at J to 9 bases, leaving 9 bases not matched to a gene. CDR3 bases: TGTGCCAGCAGTGAAGCTGCGGGAGGGCCATCTTCGCAGTACTTC. Amino acid sequence: CASSEAAGGPSSQYF.

The V gene is TRBV6-5, the J gene TRBJ2-7, with D maybe TRBD2 (6 bases). The CDR3 is made up of 14 amino acids. Deletions cut 11 bases from V and 0 bases from J, with 17 bases between. Germline V gene sequence: CDR1 MNHEY, CDR2 SVGAGI. This CDR3 reads CACTSGGASYEQYF. The CDR3 DNA follows: TGTGCCTGCACGAGTGGAGGGGCCTCCTACGAGCAGTACTTC.

V gene TRBV5-4 combines with J gene TRBJ2-7, with TRBD2 matching 8 bases. Unmatched junction bases numbered 7, after V lost 0 bases and J lost 5 bases. Germline V gene lookup returns CDR1 SGHNT and CDR2 YYREEE (reference sequence). This CDR3 is built from 15 residues. CDR3 sequence reads: CASSLDVGLGNEQYF. Written as DNA, the CDR3 is TGTGCCAGCAGCTTGGATGTGGGACTAGGGAACGAGCAGTACTTC.

This clone was recorded only once. CDR3 DNA sequence: TGTGCCAGCAGCGTAGGGGTAGCAACAAGCTACGAGCAGTACTTC. Its protein is CASSVGVATSYEQYF. The chain uses TRBV9 and TRBJ2-7; D call uncertain. Germline V lookup: CDR1 SGDLS, CDR2 YYNGEE. The CDR3 is 15 amino acids. Deletions cut 0 bases from V and 3 bases from J, with 13 bases between.

In this sample, this clone turned up once. The chain combines TRBV3-1 (or the pseudogene TRBV3-2) with TRBJ1-3, with TRBD1 matching 8 bases. The CDR3 is 16 residues long. J gave up 3 bases and V 4 bases, and 8 bases lay outside the gene matches. The germline gives CDR1 LGHDT, CDR2 YNNKEL (reference sequence). This CDR3 is CASSPRTGISGNTIYF. CDR3 nucleotides: TGTGCCAGCAGCCCTCGGACAGGGATTAGTGGAAACACCATATATTTT.

Turning to this clone: A read error may produce the germline difference seen at one junction end. The chain is built from TRBV3-1 (or the pseudogene TRBV3-2) and TRBJ2-3, with unresolved D. CDR3 length: 12 amino acids. CDR1 is LGHDT and CDR2 is YNNKEL in the germline V gene (reference sequence). CDR3 protein: CASSRSRDTQYF. The CDR3 nucleotides read TGTGCCAGCAGCCGGAGCAGAGATACGCAGTATTTT.

This clone has a handful of counts. The chain's CDR3 is CASSPPGTGSSPLHF. For the CDR3, the DNA is TGTGCCAGCAGCCCCCCCGGGACAGGGAGTTCACCCCTCCACTTT. This rearrangement joins TRBV7-9 to TRBJ1-6; 9 positions match TRBD1. Germline V gives CDR1 SEHNR, CDR2 FQNEAQ (reference sequence). With V trimmed by 5 bases and J by 9 bases, 8 bases remained unmatched. The CDR3 contains 15 residues.